This T cell receptor (beta chain) emerged from a study of T cell changes during pregnancy in multiple sclerosis. This CDR3 region has 16 residues. Generated by immunoSEQ multiplex PCR, the TCRdb table keeps only in-frame clones and is missing some. The table records roughly 46,000 clones, about 91% of them present only once. The gene calls are TRBV12-2 and TRBJ2-1; the table calls TRBD2, which could not be checked here. TRBV12-2 is given as a pseudogene. The sequences come from peripheral blood, collected in the third trimester of pregnancy. This sequence originates from a female donor with multiple sclerosis, enrolled in a pregnancy study. Here the CDR3 DNA reads TGTGCAAGTCTCAAACCGCGTCGTTTCTCCTACAATGAGCAGTTCTTC. As protein: CASLKPRRFSYNEQFF.